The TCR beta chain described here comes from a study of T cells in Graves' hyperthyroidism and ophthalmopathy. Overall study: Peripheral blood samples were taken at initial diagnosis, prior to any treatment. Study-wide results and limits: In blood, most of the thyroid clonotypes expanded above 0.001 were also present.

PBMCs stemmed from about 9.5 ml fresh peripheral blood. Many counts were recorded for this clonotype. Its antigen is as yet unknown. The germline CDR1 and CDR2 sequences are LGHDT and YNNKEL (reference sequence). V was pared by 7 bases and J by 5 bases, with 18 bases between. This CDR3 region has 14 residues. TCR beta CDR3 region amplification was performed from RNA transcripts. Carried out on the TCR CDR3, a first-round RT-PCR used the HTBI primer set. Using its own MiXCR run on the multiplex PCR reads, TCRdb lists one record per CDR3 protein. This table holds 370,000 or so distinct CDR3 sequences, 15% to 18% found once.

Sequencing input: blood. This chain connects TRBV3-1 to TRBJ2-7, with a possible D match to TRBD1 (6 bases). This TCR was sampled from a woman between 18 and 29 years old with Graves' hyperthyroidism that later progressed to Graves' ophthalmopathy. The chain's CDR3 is CASTPRNRDHEQYF. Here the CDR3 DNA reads TGTGCCAGCACCCCGAGAAACAGGGACCACGAGCAGTACTTC.